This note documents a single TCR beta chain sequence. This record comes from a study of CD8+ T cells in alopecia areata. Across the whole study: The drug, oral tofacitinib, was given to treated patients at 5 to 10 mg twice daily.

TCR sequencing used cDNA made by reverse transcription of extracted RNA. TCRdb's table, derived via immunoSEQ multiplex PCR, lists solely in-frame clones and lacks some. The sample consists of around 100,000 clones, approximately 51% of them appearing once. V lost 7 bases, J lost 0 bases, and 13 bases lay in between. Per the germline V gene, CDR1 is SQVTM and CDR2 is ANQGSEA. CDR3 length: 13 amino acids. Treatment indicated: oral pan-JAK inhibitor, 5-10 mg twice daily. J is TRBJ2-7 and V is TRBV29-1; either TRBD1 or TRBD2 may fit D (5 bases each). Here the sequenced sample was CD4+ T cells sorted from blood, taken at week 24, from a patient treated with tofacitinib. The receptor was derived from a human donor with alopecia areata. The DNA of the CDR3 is TGCAGCGCCGGACGGGGCCTCTCCTACGAGCAGTACTTC. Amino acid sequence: CSAGRGLSYEQYF.